The clone carrying this T cell receptor (beta chain) has a count of ten or more. The CDR3 end lies 3 residues beyond the end of the read and is filled in from the germline J gene. This CDR3 has 15 amino acids. Germline CDR1 and CDR2: GTSNPN and SVGIG (reference sequence). The ends were cut back, 3 bases at V and 1 base at J, with 14 bases in the middle. This specimen belongs to a study of T cell clonality in common variable immunodeficiency. Generated by immunoSEQ multiplex PCR, the TCRdb table keeps only in-frame clones and is missing some. The sample holds tens of thousands of clones, and no clone turns up only once. Blood samples were heparinized, about 5 to 8 ml per donor.

This chain joins TRBV30 and TRBJ2-3, with D perhaps matching TRBD1 (6 bases). Sequencing was performed on peripheral blood mononuclear cells. The TCR was taken from a person aged 18 to 75 in good health. The CDR3 bases that were read are TGTGCCTGGAGACCCACAGGGACCCGCACAGATACG. Its protein is CAWRPTGTRTDT. The entire CDR3 protein reads CAWRPTGTRTDTQYF.